One sample yielded the 5 T cell receptor beta chains listed below, sequenced in a study of cytomegalovirus exposure and HLA in healthy donors (dated by TCRdb to about 2017). The method behind the library was the immunoSEQ multiplex PCR assay. A mixture of 60 forward primers for TCR Vbeta segments and 13 reverse primers for TCR Jbeta segments was used in the multiplex PCR. This immuneACCESS table, as held by TCRdb, lists in-frame sequences with V and J called but not all clones. Of the missing ones, under half trace to an unresolved V gene in checked studies; the others have no known cause. The sample table records about 140,000 clones; approximately 71% of these occur just once. The top ten clones comprise about 3.1% of the sample. Sequencing was performed on PBMCs. The receptor source for this set is a middle-aged man in good health and CMV-seronegative.

The rearrangement joins TRBV7-3 to TRBJ2-6; a possible D gene is TRBD1 (5 bases). This CDR3 has 15 amino acids. From germline, CDR1 is SGHTA and CDR2 FQGTGA. V was shortened by 5 bases and J by 4 bases, with 12 bases between the two germline ends. The CDR3 sequence: CASSQQGSGANVLTF. The CDR3 DNA follows: TGTGCCAGCAGCCAGCAGGGATCCGGGGCCAACGTCCTGACTTTC.

This sequence joins TRBV18 and TRBJ2-1, with no clear D. Germline V gene lookup returns CDR1 KGHSH and CDR2 LQKENI. The V end lost 0 bases, the J end lost 8 bases, and 11 bases lay between the germline ends. The CDR3 has 14 amino acids. CDR3 nucleotides: TGTGCCAGCTCACCACCGAGCGATCGCGATGAGCAGTTCTTC. The encoded protein is CASSPPSDRDEQFF.

The chain's CDR3 is CASRFGQAYEQYF. CDR3 nucleotide sequence: TGTGCCAGCAGGTTTGGGCAGGCCTACGAGCAGTACTTC. The chain employs TRBV6-5 and TRBJ2-7; unclear D gene. The CDR3 is made up of 13 amino acids. Germline V lookup: CDR1 MNHEY, CDR2 SVGAGI. V was cut by 6 bases and J by 2 bases, with 11 bases left in between.

This clone was counted only a few times. The CDR3 spells CASSDRGQETQYF. The CDR3 nucleotides read TGTGCCAGCAGCGACAGGGGCCAAGAGACCCAGTACTTC. The gene calls are TRBV6-5 and TRBJ2-5; 8 bases fit TRBD1. Germline V lookup: CDR1 MNHEY, CDR2 SVGAGI. This CDR3 comprises 13 residues. J was trimmed by 1 base and V by 6 bases; bases with no gene match: 1.

This clone showed up just once. The rearrangement uses TRBV5-1 and TRBJ2-1; TRBD2 might be the D (5 bases). Per the germline V gene, CDR1 is SGHRS and CDR2 is YFSETQ. The CDR3 is 14 residues long. The ends were cut back, 2 bases at V and 0 bases at J, with 6 bases in the middle. CDR3 residues: CASSLRGSYNEQFF. Written as DNA, the CDR3 is TGCGCCAGCAGCTTACGGGGCTCCTACAATGAGCAGTTCTTC. Variable domain in full (rest from reference TRBV5-1 and TRBJ2-1): KAGVTQTPRYLIKTRGQQVTLSCSPISGHRSVSWYQQTPGQGLQFLFEYFSETQRNKGNFPGRFSGRQFSNSRSEMNVSTLELGDSALYLCASSLRGSYNEQFFGPGTRLTVL.